Below are 9 T cell receptor beta chains sequenced from a single sample in a study of spatial heterogeneity in lung cancer. Time point noted: sample taken at primary tumor resection. TCRdb itself ran the 5' RACE reads through MiXCR, one entry per CDR3 protein. The sample consists of 30,000 to 45,000 distinct CDR3 sequences, approximately 3% of them appearing once. The sample here was normal lung tissue next to the tumor, taken at surgery. These receptors were taken from a male donor with early-stage non-small cell lung cancer.

This clonotype was seen repeatedly, ten times or more. One junction end does not reproduce the germline sequence, and a read error may be involved. The gene calls are TRBV6-6 and TRBJ2-7; 8 bases agree with TRBD2. This CDR3 comprises 13 residues. CDR1 and CDR2 from the germline V gene are MNHNY and SVGAGI (reference sequence). In DNA form, the CDR3 reads TGTGCCAACAGTGCCAGCGGGAGTCGCGAGCAGTACTTC. It translates to CANSASGSREQYF.

This clonotype was found many times. The chain uses TRBV27 and TRBJ2-5; weak D call: TRBD1 (7 bases). Per germline, CDR1 MNHEY and CDR2 SMNVEV (reference sequence). V was clipped by 5 bases and J by 3 bases, with 10 bases between them. The CDR3 extends over 13 amino acids. As DNA, the CDR3 is TGTGCCAGCAGTCGCGGGACAGAAGAGACCCAGTACTTC. This gives the protein CASSRGTEETQYF.

This clonotype was observed many times. The chain couples TRBV5-1 to TRBJ1-6, with 7 bases fitting TRBD1. CDR1 and CDR2 from the germline V gene are SGHRS and YFSETQ. The CDR3 contains 16 residues. V lost 1 base and J lost 7; bases outside the gene matches: 8. The CDR3 nucleotides read TGCGCCAGCAGCTTGAGGGACAGAGCCGAGAATTCACCCCTCCACTTT. It translates to CASSLRDRAENSPLHF.

This clonotype was found many times. This sequence joins TRBV10-2 and TRBJ2-2, with D unclear. Trimming cost V 5 bases and J 2 bases, with 3 bases left between them. This CDR3 comprises 12 residues. CDR1 is WSHSY, CDR2 SAAADI, per germline. The CDR3 DNA reads as TGCGCCAGCAGTTTCAACACCGGGGAGCTGTTTTTT. Translated: CASSFNTGELFF.

The J gene is TRBJ2-7, the V gene TRBV12-3 or TRBV12-4, with 8 nucleotides matching TRBD2. V lost 3 bases and J lost 2; bases outside the gene matches: 9. This CDR3 region has 16 residues. The chain's CDR3 is CASSFRGAGEAYEQYF. The CDR3 DNA reads as TGTGCCAGCAGTTTTAGAGGAGCGGGAGAGGCCTACGAGCAGTACTTC.

There are many counts of this clonotype. V is TRBV29-1 and J is TRBJ2-5, with D possibly matching TRBD2 (5 bases). Trimming took 3 bases from V and 0 from J, leaving 8 bases between them. In germline, CDR1 is SQVTM, CDR2 ANQGSEA. There are 13 residues in the CDR3. The DNA of the CDR3 is TGCAGCGTTGATTGGCGGGACCAAGAGACCCAGTACTTC. Translated, it gives CSVDWRDQETQYF. Using reference TRBV29-1 and TRBJ2-5 for the parts outside the CDR3, the full variable domain is SAVISQKPSRDICQRGTSLTIQCQVDSQVTMMFWYRQQPGQSLTLIATANQGSEATYESGFVIDKFPISRPNLTFSTLTVSNMSPEDSSIYLCSVDWRDQETQYFGPGTRLLVL.

In this sample, this clonotype turned up many times. The CDR3 coding sequence is TGTGCCAGCAGCTTTCAGGGTTCTCCCCAGCATTTT. It codes for CASSFQGSPQHF. The gene calls are TRBV7-6 and TRBJ1-5; weak D call: TRBD1 (5 bases). Germline-derived CDR1 and CDR2 are SGHVS and FNYEAQ. V dropped 3 bases and J dropped 10 bases, with 10 bases sitting between them. The CDR3 spans 12 residues.

This clonotype has at least ten counts. V is TRBV4-1 and J is TRBJ1-6; TRBD1 agrees at 10 bases. This CDR3 is built from 15 residues. Germline V lookup: CDR1 MGHRA, CDR2 YSYEKL. The junction had 2 bases not matched to a gene; V was cut back by 3 bases and J by 6 bases. In DNA form, the CDR3 reads TGCGCCAGCAGCCAGGGGACAGGGGCTAATTCACCCCTCCACTTT. This gives the protein CASSQGTGANSPLHF.

This clonotype has more than one count but fewer than ten. The chain has TRBV15 and TRBJ2-3; D is ambiguous. V was clipped by 1 base and J by 0 bases, with 2 bases between them. Germline V gene lookup returns CDR1 LNHNV and CDR2 YYDKDF (reference sequence). The CDR3 spans 13 residues. CDR3 residues: CATSRASTDTQYF. The CDR3 coding sequence is TGTGCCACCAGCAGAGCTAGCACAGATACGCAGTATTTT.